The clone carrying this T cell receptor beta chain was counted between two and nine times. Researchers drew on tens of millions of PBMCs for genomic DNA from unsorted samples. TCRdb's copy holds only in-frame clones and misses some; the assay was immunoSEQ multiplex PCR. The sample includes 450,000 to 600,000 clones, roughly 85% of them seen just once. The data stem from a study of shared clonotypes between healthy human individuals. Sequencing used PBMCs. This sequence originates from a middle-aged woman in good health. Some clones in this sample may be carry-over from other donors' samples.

CDR3 bases: TGTGCCAGCATATTCCGGGGAGGTGAGCAGTTCTTC. Its protein product is CASIFRGGEQFF. V and J are TRBV5-6 and TRBJ2-1; D might be TRBD2 (6 bases). Germline V CDR1 and CDR2: SGHDT, YYEEEE. There are 12 residues in the CDR3. The V end was cut by 6 bases, the J end by 9 bases, with 13 bases between.